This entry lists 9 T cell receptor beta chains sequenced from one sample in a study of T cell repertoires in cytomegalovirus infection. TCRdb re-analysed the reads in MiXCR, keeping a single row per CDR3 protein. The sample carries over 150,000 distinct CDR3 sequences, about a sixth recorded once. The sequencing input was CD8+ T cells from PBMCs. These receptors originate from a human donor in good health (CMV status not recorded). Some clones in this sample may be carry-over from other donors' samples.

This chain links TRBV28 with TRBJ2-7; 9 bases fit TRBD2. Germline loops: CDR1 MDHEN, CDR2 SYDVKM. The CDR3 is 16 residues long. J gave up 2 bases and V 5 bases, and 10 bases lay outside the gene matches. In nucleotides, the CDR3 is TGTGCCAGCAGTACCCTTCTAGCGGGGTCAGCCTACGAGCAGTACTTC. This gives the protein CASSTLLAGSAYEQYF.

In DNA, the CDR3 is TGTGGCACCGGGGCGGGGGGCTCCTACAATGAGCAGTTCTTC. Amino acid sequence: CGTGAGGSYNEQFF. The J gene is TRBJ2-1, the V gene TRBV6-1; the match to TRBD2 covers 8 bases. CDR3 size: 14 residues. In germline, CDR1 is MNHNS, CDR2 SASEGT.

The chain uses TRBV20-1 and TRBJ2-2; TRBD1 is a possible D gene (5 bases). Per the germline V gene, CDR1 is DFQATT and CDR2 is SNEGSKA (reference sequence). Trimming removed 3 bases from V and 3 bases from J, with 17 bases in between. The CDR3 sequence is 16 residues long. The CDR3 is CSASHPPDTDTGELFF. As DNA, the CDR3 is TGCAGTGCTAGCCACCCACCGGACACGGACACCGGGGAGCTGTTTTTT.

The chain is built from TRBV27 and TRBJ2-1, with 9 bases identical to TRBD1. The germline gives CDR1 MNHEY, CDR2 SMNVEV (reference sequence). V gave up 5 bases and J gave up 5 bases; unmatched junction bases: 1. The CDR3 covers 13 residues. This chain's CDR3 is CASSRDRDNEQFF. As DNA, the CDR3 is TGTGCCAGCAGTCGGGACAGGGACAATGAGCAGTTCTTC.

The CDR3 region is CASSVEGVWDEQYF. The CDR3, as DNA: TGTGCCAGCAGCGTAGAAGGGGTGTGGGACGAGCAGTACTTC. The chain combines TRBV9 with TRBJ2-7; weak D call: TRBD1 (5 bases). Trimming stripped 0 bases from V and 5 bases from J, with 12 bases between. CDR1 is SGDLS, CDR2 YYNGEE, per germline. There are 14 residues in the CDR3.

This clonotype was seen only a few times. The CDR3 spells CASSSRYRQGASYEQYF. The CDR3 DNA reads as TGTGCCAGCAGCTCACGCTATCGACAGGGGGCTTCCTACGAGCAGTACTTC. The chain combines TRBV7-9 with TRBJ2-7; TRBD1 matches 10 bases. The junction had 10 bases not matched to a gene; V was cut back by 4 bases and J by 1 base. This CDR3 comprises 17 residues. The germline gives CDR1 SEHNR, CDR2 FQNEAQ (reference sequence).

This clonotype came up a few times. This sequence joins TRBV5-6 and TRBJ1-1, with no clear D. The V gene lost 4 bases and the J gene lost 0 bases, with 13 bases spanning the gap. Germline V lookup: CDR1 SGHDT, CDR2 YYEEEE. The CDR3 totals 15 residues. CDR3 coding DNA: TGTGCCAGCAGCCCCAGGAGAGGGCTGAACACTGAAGCTTTCTTT. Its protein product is CASSPRRGLNTEAFF.

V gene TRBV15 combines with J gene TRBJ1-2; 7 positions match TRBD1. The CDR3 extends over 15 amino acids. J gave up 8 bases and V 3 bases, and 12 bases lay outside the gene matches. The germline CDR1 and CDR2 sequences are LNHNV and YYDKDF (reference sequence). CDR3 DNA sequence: TGTGCCACCAGCAGGGAACTGGACAGGAGCGGCGGCTACACCTTC. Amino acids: CATSRELDRSGGYTF.

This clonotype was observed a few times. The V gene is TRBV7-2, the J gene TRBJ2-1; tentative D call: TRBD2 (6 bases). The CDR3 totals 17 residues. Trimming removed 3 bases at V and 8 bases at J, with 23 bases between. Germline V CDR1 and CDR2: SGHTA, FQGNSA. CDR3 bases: TGTGCCAGCAGCTTCCTTAGTGCGGGGCCAACGAGGGATGAGCAGTTCTTC. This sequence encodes CASSFLSAGPTRDEQFF.